This TCR beta chain was found in a study of shared clonotypes between healthy human individuals. Whole-study findings and limits: Only a few donors were included, so the genetic and exposure-history diversity represented was limited. Sampling used blood alone; tissue repertoires probably differ.

HIV-negative, healthy adults without recent acute infections or vaccinations were the donors. The CDR3 sequence is 15 residues long. Per the germline V gene, CDR1 is WSHSY and CDR2 is SAAADI. The germline V and J ends were trimmed by 7 bases and 4 bases, with 17 bases remaining between them. On this clone: Antigen specificity is unknown.

Each replicate PCR on the sorted subsets used 200 to 250 ng DNA (approximately 27,000 T cell genomes). Profiled with immunoSEQ multiplex PCR; TCRdb holds only in-frame clones, not every one. The data hold some 2,000,000 clones, with nearly 97% observed a single time. The sample taken for sequencing was naive CD4+ T cells sorted from blood. Subset in this sample: CD45RA+ positively selected. This chain joins TRBV10-2 and TRBJ1-3; the D gene is possibly TRBD1 (6 bases). This TCR was recovered from a man aged 18 to 29 in good health. CDR3 sequence: CASTTKQGGGNTIYF. The CDR3 region has the DNA TGCGCCAGCACTACGAAACAGGGTGGCGGAAACACCATATATTTT.